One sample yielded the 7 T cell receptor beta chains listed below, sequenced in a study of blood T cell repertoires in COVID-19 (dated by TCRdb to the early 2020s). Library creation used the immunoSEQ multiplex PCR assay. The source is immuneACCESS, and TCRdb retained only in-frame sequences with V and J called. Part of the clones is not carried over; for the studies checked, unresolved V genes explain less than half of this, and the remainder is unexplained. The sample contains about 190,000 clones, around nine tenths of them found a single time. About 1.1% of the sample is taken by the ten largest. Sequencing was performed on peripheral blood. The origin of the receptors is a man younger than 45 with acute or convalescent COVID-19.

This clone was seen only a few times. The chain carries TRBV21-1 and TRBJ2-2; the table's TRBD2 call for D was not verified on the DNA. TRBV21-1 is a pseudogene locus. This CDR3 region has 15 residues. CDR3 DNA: TGTGCCAGCAGCAAAGGCCCGGGAAGCACCGGGGAGCTGTTTTTT. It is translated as CASSKGPGSTGELFF.

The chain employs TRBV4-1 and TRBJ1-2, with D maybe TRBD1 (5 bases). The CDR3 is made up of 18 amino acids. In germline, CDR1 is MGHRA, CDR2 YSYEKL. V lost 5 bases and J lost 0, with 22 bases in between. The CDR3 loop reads CASSVKAGGKKANYGYTF. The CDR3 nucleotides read TGCGCCAGCAGCGTAAAAGCCGGGGGAAAGAAAGCTAACTATGGCTACACCTTC.

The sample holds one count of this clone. The CDR3 reads CASSVGPSLGANVLTF. In nucleotides, the CDR3 is TGTGCCAGCAGCGTAGGGCCGTCCCTTGGGGCCAACGTCCTGACTTTC. The chain joins TRBV9 to TRBJ2-6; D call uncertain. This CDR3 spans 16 amino acids. The germline V gene has CDR1 SGDLS and CDR2 YYNGEE. With 0 bases removed from V and 3 bases from J, the gap between germline ends came to 10 bases.

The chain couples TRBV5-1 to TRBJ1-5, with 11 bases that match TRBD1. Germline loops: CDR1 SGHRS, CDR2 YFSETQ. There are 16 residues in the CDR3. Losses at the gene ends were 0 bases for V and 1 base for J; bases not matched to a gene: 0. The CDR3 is CASSLGDRGSNQPQHF. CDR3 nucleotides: TGCGCCAGCAGCTTGGGGGACAGGGGGAGCAATCAGCCCCAGCATTTT.

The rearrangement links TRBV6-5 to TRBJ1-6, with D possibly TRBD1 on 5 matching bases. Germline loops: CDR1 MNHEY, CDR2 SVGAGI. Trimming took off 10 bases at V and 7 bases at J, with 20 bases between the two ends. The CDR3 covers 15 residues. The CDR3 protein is CATIRVHSGNSPLHF. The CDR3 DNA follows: TGTGCCACCATCAGGGTCCACTCCGGGAATTCACCCCTCCACTTT.

The CDR3 region is CASSLDRGGELFF. The CDR3, as DNA: TGTGCCAGCAGCTTAGATCGGGGCGGGGAGCTGTTTTTT. The chain combines TRBV11-3 with TRBJ2-2; possibly TRBD2 for D (5 bases). CDR1 SGHNT and CDR2 YENEEA come from the germline V gene. The CDR3 extends over 13 amino acids. V was shortened by 0 bases and J by 7 bases, with 6 bases between the two germline ends. The full variable domain, rest sourced from reference TRBV11-3 and TRBJ2-2, is EAGVVQSPRYKIIEKKQPVAFWCNPISGHNTLYWYLQNLGQGPELLIRYENEEAVDDSQLPKDRFSAERLKGVDSTLKIQPAELGDSAVYLCASSLDRGGELFFGEGSRLTVL.

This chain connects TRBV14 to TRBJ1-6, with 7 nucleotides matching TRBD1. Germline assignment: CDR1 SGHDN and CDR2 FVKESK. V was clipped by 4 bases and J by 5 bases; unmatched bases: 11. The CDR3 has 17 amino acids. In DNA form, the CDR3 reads TGTGCCAGCAGCCCTATCCGGGACAGTAGAAATAATTCACCCCTCCACTTT. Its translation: CASSPIRDSRNNSPLHF.